The 28 T cell receptor beta chains reported below all come from one sample, sequenced in a study of blood T cell repertoires in COVID-19. Assay: immunoSEQ multiplex PCR; the TCRdb copy retains only in-frame clones and omits some. Found here are about 150,000 clones, 76% of them singletons; the top ten hold 4.2%. Sequenced: peripheral blood. The receptors here all came from a man in his fifties or sixties with acute or convalescent COVID-19.

This clone was detected only a few times. The chain carries TRBV4-1 and TRBJ2-3; weak D call: TRBD2 (5 bases). Looked up from germline, CDR1 is MGHRA and CDR2 is YSYEKL. The CDR3 is 15 residues long. V lost 2 bases to trimming and J lost 0 bases, with 9 bases between them. The CDR3 here is CASSQRGSSTDTQYF. CDR3 coding DNA: TGCGCCAGCAGCCAACGGGGTTCTAGCACAGATACGCAGTATTTT.

A note on this clone: Its ends do not fully match the called genes, so a read error is possible. The gene calls are TRBV11-2 and TRBJ2-7, with D perhaps matching TRBD2 (6 bases). There are 14 residues in the CDR3. The germline V gene encodes CDR1 SGHAT and CDR2 FQNNGV. The CDR3 region is CASGFRDSTYEQYF. As DNA, the CDR3 is TGTGCCAGCGGCTTCCGGGACTCTACGTACGAGCAGTACTTC.

The table lists this clone with a count of one. This chain connects TRBV10-1 to TRBJ1-1; D is possibly TRBD1 (6 bases). Between the trimmed V and J ends, which lost 6 bases and 2 bases, there was a span of 10 bases. From germline, CDR1 is WNHNN and CDR2 SYGVQD (reference sequence). The CDR3 extends over 13 amino acids. CDR3 amino acids: CASSSGQNTEAFF. Here the CDR3 DNA reads TGCGCCAGCAGCTCGGGACAAAACACTGAAGCTTTCTTT.

The gene calls are TRBV7-2 and TRBJ2-5; 8 positions match TRBD2. The trim removed 3 bases at V and 2 bases at J, leaving 2 bases unmatched. Per germline, CDR1 SGHTA and CDR2 FQGNSA. This CDR3 is built from 14 residues. The CDR3 loop is CASSFGRGQETQYF. The CDR3 nucleotides read TGTGCCAGCAGCTTCGGGAGGGGACAAGAGACCCAGTACTTC.

The DNA for the CDR3 is TGTGCCAGCAGTGGGGGCGGGGGGTTGGGCACAGATACGCAGTATTTT. Amino acids: CASSGGGGLGTDTQYF. The chain couples TRBV27 to TRBJ2-3; 8 bases map to TRBD2. Trimming took 5 bases from V and 1 from J; bases not matched to a gene: 8. Germline assignment: CDR1 MNHEY and CDR2 SMNVEV (reference sequence). The CDR3 sequence is 16 residues long.

This clone was recorded only once. This rearrangement joins TRBV2 to TRBJ1-5; TRBD1 might be the D (5 bases). Trimming stripped 5 bases from V and 0 bases from J, with 8 bases between. The CDR3 is 14 amino acids. The germline gives CDR1 SNHLY, CDR2 FYNNEI. The CDR3: CASSSTDSNQPQHF. The CDR3 DNA sequence: TGTGCCAGCAGTTCGACAGATAGCAATCAGCCCCAGCATTTT.

This clone was seen only a few times. The chain links TRBV18 to TRBJ1-1; no clear D gene. The V end was cut by 3 bases, the J end by 1 base, with 9 bases between. This CDR3 is built from 14 residues. Looked up from germline, CDR1 is KGHSH and CDR2 is LQKENI. The CDR3 coding sequence is TGTGCCAGCTCACCGAGTTCTCAGAACACTGAAGCTTTCTTT. Translated: CASSPSSQNTEAFF.

The V call is TRBV19, the J call TRBJ2-3; tentatively, D is TRBD2 (6 bases). The V and J ends lost 5 bases and 2 bases respectively, with 11 bases between them. The CDR3 has 14 residues. Germline assignment: CDR1 LNHDA and CDR2 SQIVND (reference sequence). Here the CDR3 reads CASSLGLITDTQYF. The CDR3 DNA sequence: TGTGCCAGTAGTCTCGGACTAATCACAGATACGCAGTATTTT. Complete variable domain (other parts from reference TRBV19 and TRBJ2-3): DGGITQSPKYLFRKEGQNVTLSCEQNLNHDAMYWYRQDPGQGLRLIYYSQIVNDFQKGDIAEGYSVSREKKESFPLTVTSAQKNPTAFYLCASSLGLITDTQYFGPGTRLTVL.

The rearrangement links TRBV5-4 to TRBJ2-2, with 9 bases fitting TRBD2. CDR1 SGHNT and CDR2 YYREEE come from the germline V gene (reference sequence). With 4 bases clipped from V and 10 bases from J, the junction kept 8 bases outside the gene matches. This CDR3 is built from 14 residues. CDR3 region: CASSPISGGSELFF. CDR3 sequence (DNA): TGTGCCAGCAGCCCCATTAGCGGGGGATCGGAGCTGTTTTTT.

The rearrangement uses TRBV5-1 and TRBJ2-1, with 8 nucleotides matching TRBD2. This CDR3 spans 15 amino acids. CDR1 is SGHRS and CDR2 is YFSETQ in the germline V gene. J was trimmed by 0 bases and V by 1 base; bases with no gene match: 0. The CDR3 DNA is TGCGCCAGCAGCTTGCTAGCGGGCTCCTACAATGAGCAGTTCTTC. This encodes CASSLLAGSYNEQFF. Full variable domain (outside the CDR3, taken from reference TRBV5-1 and TRBJ2-1): KAGVTQTPRYLIKTRGQQVTLSCSPISGHRSVSWYQQTPGQGLQFLFEYFSETQRNKGNFPGRFSGRQFSNSRSEMNVSTLELGDSALYLCASSLLAGSYNEQFFGPGTRLTVL.

The chain carries TRBV5-1 and TRBJ2-3, with TRBD2 matching 8 bases. The CDR3 has 14 residues. From germline, CDR1 is SGHRS and CDR2 YFSETQ. V lost 4 bases, J lost 2 bases, and 3 bases stayed unmatched. This CDR3 is CASSVGRVTDTQYF. The CDR3 region has the DNA TGCGCCAGCAGCGTCGGGAGGGTCACAGATACGCAGTATTTT.

This rearrangement joins TRBV19 to TRBJ2-2, with 12 bases matching TRBD2. With 6 bases clipped from V and 7 bases from J, the junction kept 6 bases outside the gene matches. In germline, CDR1 is LNHDA, CDR2 SQIVND (reference sequence). The CDR3 has 15 residues. For the CDR3, the DNA is TGTGCCAGTAGACGACTAGCGGGAGCGGGCGGGGAGCTGTTTTTT. Its protein is CASRRLAGAGGELFF.

The rearrangement joins TRBV21-1 to TRBJ2-5; the tabulated D call, TRBD2, remains unverified against the DNA. TRBV21-1 has pseudogene status. CDR3 size: 18 residues. The CDR3 here is CASSKARGTSGSCETQYF. The CDR3 nucleotides are TGTGCCAGCAGCAAAGCAAGAGGGACTAGCGGGAGTTGTGAGACCCAGTACTTC.

The rearrangement joins TRBV7-9 to TRBJ2-7, with 8 bases fitting TRBD2. This CDR3 comprises 13 residues. After removal of 5 bases from V and 2 bases from J, the junction contained 2 bases not matched to a gene. Germline V gene sequence: CDR1 SEHNR, CDR2 FQNEAQ (reference sequence). DNA of the CDR3: TGTGCCAGCAGCATTAGCGGGGCCTACGAGCAGTACTTC. This codes for CASSISGAYEQYF.

This clone has a single count. This sequence joins TRBV2 and TRBJ2-2, with D possibly being TRBD2 (5 bases). This CDR3 spans 16 amino acids. V dropped 7 bases and J dropped 4 bases, with 19 bases sitting between them. Germline assignment: CDR1 SNHLY and CDR2 FYNNEI. The CDR3 DNA sequence: TGTGCCAGCACCACGAGGGTCCCCGGAGCCACCGGGGAGCTGTTTTTT. Amino acid sequence: CASTTRVPGATGELFF. The full variable domain, completed using reference TRBV2 and TRBJ2-2, is EPEVTQTPSHQVTQMGQEVILRCVPISNHLYFYWYRQILGQKVEFLVSFYNNEISEKSEIFDDQFSVERPDGSNFTLKIRSTKLEDSAMYFCASTTRVPGATGELFFGEGSRLTVL.

This sequence joins TRBV3-1 (or the pseudogene TRBV3-2) and TRBJ2-7, with D unclear. The CDR3 totals 14 residues. Germline lookup yields CDR1 LGHDT and CDR2 YNNKEL (reference sequence). Between the trimmed V and J ends, which lost 2 bases and 4 bases, there was a span of 12 bases. The DNA of the CDR3 is TGTGCCAGCAGCCAACCCCAGGCCCCGTACGAGCAGTACTTC. This encodes CASSQPQAPYEQYF.

This sequence joins TRBV6-5 and TRBJ2-1, with 8 bases matching TRBD2. CDR1 and CDR2 from the germline V gene are MNHEY and SVGAGI. The trim removed 6 bases at V and 2 bases at J, leaving 3 bases unmatched. There are 14 residues in the CDR3. The CDR3 sequence is CASRRLATYNEQFF. CDR3 coding DNA: TGTGCCAGCAGGCGACTAGCGACCTACAATGAGCAGTTCTTC.

This chain uses TRBV11-3 with TRBJ2-5, with a weak D call TRBD2 (8 bases). The CDR3 length is 15 residues. V was pared by 5 bases and J by 1 base, with 14 bases between. Germline assignment: CDR1 SGHNT and CDR2 YENEEA. CDR3 sequence: CASSREGAPQETQYF. CDR3 DNA: TGTGCCAGCAGCCGGGAGGGGGCCCCCCAAGAGACCCAGTACTTC.

The chain couples TRBV18 to TRBJ1-3; 12 bases agree with TRBD1. J was trimmed by 8 bases and V by 5 bases; bases with no gene match: 4. The CDR3 consists of 14 residues. Germline values: CDR1 KGHSH, CDR2 LQKENI. The CDR3 reads CASSSGQGAYTIYF. CDR3 DNA: TGTGCCAGCTCATCGGGACAGGGGGCATACACCATATATTTT.

The gene calls are TRBV7-9 and TRBJ1-1; 7 nucleotides agree with TRBD1. The CDR3 spans 14 residues. CDR1 is SEHNR and CDR2 is FQNEAQ in the germline V gene (reference sequence). V trimming: 1 base; J trimming: 4 bases; junction bases outside the gene matches: 3. The CDR3 coding sequence is TGTGCCAGCAGCTTAGAGGGGGCGAGCACTGAAGCTTTCTTT. It encodes CASSLEGASTEAFF.

This clone was observed a few times. The V and J genes are TRBV3-1 (or the pseudogene TRBV3-2) and TRBJ2-1; TRBD2 matches 12 bases. Germline CDR1 is LGHDT and CDR2 is YNNKEL (reference sequence). Germline trimming cut 2 bases from V and 7 bases from J; bases unmatched to any gene: 12. CDR3 length equals 18 residues. As DNA, the CDR3 is TGTGCCAGCAGCCAAAAGAACCTTGGGACTAGCGGGCGTAATGAGCAGTTCTTC. Translating it yields CASSQKNLGTSGRNEQFF.

V gene TRBV28 combines with J gene TRBJ2-1, with 9 bases fitting TRBD2. The CDR3 has 15 amino acids. V dropped 4 bases and J dropped 7; count of bases not matched to a gene: 8. The germline V gene encodes CDR1 MDHEN and CDR2 SYDVKM. CDR3 sequence: CASSSLAGPWNEQFF. CDR3 DNA: TGTGCCAGCAGTTCCCTAGCGGGACCTTGGAATGAGCAGTTCTTC.

The V gene is TRBV2, the J gene TRBJ1-1; 7 bases map to TRBD1. The junction had 18 bases not matched to a gene; V was cut back by 6 bases and J by 11 bases. There are 15 residues in the CDR3. Germline V gene lookup returns CDR1 SNHLY and CDR2 FYNNEI. CDR3 coding DNA: TGTGCCAGCAGCGGGACAGTGGGTGAGTTCGGGGAGGCTTTCTTT. The encoded protein is CASSGTVGEFGEAFF.

The chain employs TRBV7-9 and TRBJ1-2; D is uncertain. With 0 bases removed from V and 7 bases from J, the gap between germline ends came to 12 bases. CDR3 length: 14 amino acids. Germline CDR1 and CDR2: SEHNR and FQNEAQ (reference sequence). The CDR3 DNA is TGTGCCAGCAGCTTAGCAGAGGGCAGAATTGGCTACACCTTC. It is translated as CASSLAEGRIGYTF.

The rearrangement links TRBV14 to TRBJ2-1; D gene unclear. There are 14 residues in the CDR3. Germline-derived CDR1 and CDR2 are SGHDN and FVKESK. Trimming shortened V by 1 base and J by 3 bases, and 7 bases separated the two germline ends. CDR3 DNA: TGTGCCAGCAGCCAAGTTGGCAACTACAATGAGCAGTTCTTC. Residues: CASSQVGNYNEQFF.

The J gene is TRBJ2-2, the V gene TRBV2; tentatively, D is TRBD1 (5 bases). The V end lost 6 bases, the J end lost 6 bases, and 5 bases lay between the germline ends. The CDR3 sequence is 11 residues long. The V gene's germline CDR1 is SNHLY and CDR2 FYNNEI. This chain's CDR3 is CASRGAGELFF. The CDR3 DNA reads as TGTGCCAGCAGAGGGGCCGGGGAGCTGTTTTTT.

The V and J genes are TRBV7-8 and TRBJ2-7; D gene uncertain. Trimming stripped 2 bases from V and 4 bases from J, with 6 bases between. This CDR3 has 12 residues. Germline loops: CDR1 SGHVS, CDR2 FQNEAQ. CDR3 region: CASSLSVYEQYF. CDR3 coding DNA: TGTGCCAGCAGCTTATCAGTATACGAGCAGTACTTC.

This chain links TRBV14 with TRBJ2-7; TRBD1 matches 11 bases. V lost 4 bases, J lost 5 bases, and 7 bases stayed unmatched. Germline V gives CDR1 SGHDN, CDR2 FVKESK. The CDR3 spans 15 residues. Here the CDR3 DNA reads TGTGCCAGCAGCCGTTGGACAGGGGGCTTGGACGAGCAGTACTTC. Translating gives CASSRWTGGLDEQYF.